These T cell receptor beta chains were read from a single sample in a study of shared clonotypes between healthy human individuals. Sequencing was performed with immunoSEQ multiplex PCR; in TCRdb, only in-frame clones are kept and a portion is missing. The table records 1,500,000 or so clones, 97% to 99% of them present only once. Sequenced input: naive CD4+ T cells sorted from blood. Receptors originate from a man younger than 45 in good health. Each CDR3 is given with its conserved first and last residue. D genes are given only for firm matches. Clone size is stated in some rows and not others, as once, few, many or a class when expanded.

j_gene: TRBJ1-3; v_gene: TRBV5-1; d_gene: -; abundance: -; CDR3nt: TGCGCCAGCCGACCGGGGAGCTCTGGAAACACCATATATTTT; CDR3aa: CASRPGSSGNTIYF
j_gene: TRBJ2-1; v_gene: TRBV7-2; d_gene: TRBD2; abundance: -; CDR3nt: TGTGCCAGCAGCGGGACTAGCGGGAGGGGCTACAATGAGCAGTTCTTC; CDR3aa: CASSGTSGRGYNEQFF
j_gene: TRBJ2-2; v_gene: TRBV11-3; d_gene: -; abundance: -; CDR3nt: TGTGCCAGCAGCACTCATATGGGAGCCCGGGGCGGGGAGCTGTTTTTT; CDR3aa: CASSTHMGARGGELFF
j_gene: TRBJ2-7; v_gene: TRBV6-1; d_gene: -; abundance: -; CDR3nt: TGTGCCAGCAGTGAAGTGGCGGGACAGTACTTC; CDR3aa: CASSEVAGQYF
j_gene: TRBJ1-2; v_gene: TRBV25-1; d_gene: TRBD1; abundance: -; CDR3nt: TGTGCCAGCTCCCGCTCAGGGGGCCTCTTCTATGGCTACACCTTC; CDR3aa: CASSRSGGLFYGYTF
j_gene: TRBJ2-7; v_gene: TRBV5-5; d_gene: TRBD2; abundance: -; CDR3nt: TGTGCCAGCAGCTTGTCCCCCAGCGGGAGTTTCTACGAGCAGTACTTC; CDR3aa: CASSLSPSGSFYEQYF
j_gene: TRBJ1-2; v_gene: TRBV30; d_gene: TRBD1; abundance: -; CDR3nt: TGTGCCTTCAGGGGGCTCCCGGGGGGCTACACCTTC; CDR3aa: CAFRGLPGGYTF
j_gene: TRBJ1-2; v_gene: TRBV11-2; d_gene: -; abundance: once; CDR3nt: TGTGCCAGCAGCTTGGTTTGGACTAACTATGGCTACACCTTC; CDR3aa: CASSLVWTNYGYTF
j_gene: TRBJ1-2; v_gene: TRBV2; d_gene: TRBD1; abundance: -; CDR3nt: TGTGCCAGCAGTGAGTCGACAGGGAATGGGTATGGCTACACCTTC; CDR3aa: CASSESTGNGYGYTF
j_gene: TRBJ2-3; v_gene: TRBV19; d_gene: -; abundance: -; CDR3nt: TGTGCCAGTTCCGGGACCAACACAGATACGCAGTATTTT; CDR3aa: CASSGTNTDTQYF
j_gene: TRBJ2-5; v_gene: TRBV29-1; d_gene: TRBD2; abundance: -; CDR3nt: TGCAGCGTTGAAGGCGAAGCGGGAGTCTTAGAGACCCAGTACTTC; CDR3aa: CSVEGEAGVLETQYF
j_gene: TRBJ1-2; v_gene: TRBV2; d_gene: -; abundance: -; CDR3nt: TGTGCCAGCAGTGAGTTCTCTTACGGGTACTATGGCTACACCTTC; CDR3aa: CASSEFSYGYYGYTF
j_gene: TRBJ2-1; v_gene: TRBV5-4; d_gene: -; abundance: -; CDR3nt: TGTGCCAGCAGCTTGTCAGGAGACCGTGTTGAGCAGTTCTTC; CDR3aa: CASSLSGDRVEQFF
j_gene: TRBJ2-7; v_gene: TRBV6-5; d_gene: -; abundance: -; CDR3nt: TGTGCCAGCAGGCCTTTAGGGACAACGGTGTACGAGCAGTACTTC; CDR3aa: CASRPLGTTVYEQYF
j_gene: TRBJ2-5; v_gene: TRBV25-1; d_gene: TRBD2; abundance: -; CDR3nt: TGTGCCAGCAGCGTTGCGGGGGGCGGGGAGACCCAGTACTTC; CDR3aa: CASSVAGGGETQYF
j_gene: TRBJ1-2; v_gene: TRBV29-1; d_gene: -; abundance: once; CDR3nt: TGCAGCGTCCGGGGGGGCGGCTACACCTTC; CDR3aa: CSVRGGGYTF
j_gene: TRBJ2-7; v_gene: TRBV5-4; d_gene: TRBD2; abundance: -; CDR3nt: TGTGCCAGCAGCCACCTAGCGGGAGTTAACGAGCAGTACTTC; CDR3aa: CASSHLAGVNEQYF
j_gene: TRBJ2-7; v_gene: TRBV7-2; d_gene: TRBD2; abundance: -; CDR3nt: TGTGCCAGCAGCGAGAGGACTAGCGGGACGTCCTACGAGCAGTACTTC; CDR3aa: CASSERTSGTSYEQYF
j_gene: TRBJ2-1; v_gene: TRBV23-1; d_gene: TRBD2; abundance: -; CDR3nt: TGCGCCAGCAGTCAACCTGATCCACCTAGCGGGAGTAAGGATGAGCAGTTCTTC; CDR3aa: CASSQPDPPSGSKDEQFF
j_gene: TRBJ1-2; v_gene: TRBV5-1; d_gene: TRBD1; abundance: once; CDR3nt: TGCGCCAGCAGCTCCGGGACAGGGATCTATGGCTACACCTTC; CDR3aa: CASSSGTGIYGYTF
j_gene: TRBJ2-6; v_gene: TRBV19; d_gene: -; abundance: -; CDR3nt: TGTGCCAGTAACGACATATCTGGGGCCAACGTCCTGACTTTC; CDR3aa: CASNDISGANVLTF
j_gene: TRBJ2-3; v_gene: TRBV9; d_gene: -; abundance: -; CDR3nt: TGTGCCAGCAGCCCGAGACTCATCACAGATACGCAGTATTTT; CDR3aa: CASSPRLITDTQYF
j_gene: TRBJ1-3; v_gene: TRBV5-4; d_gene: -; abundance: -; CDR3nt: TGTGCCAGCAGCTTGGGGATCGACAGTCCCGGAGACACCATATATTTT; CDR3aa: CASSLGIDSPGDTIYF
j_gene: TRBJ1-1; v_gene: TRBV4-3; d_gene: TRBD1; abundance: once; CDR3nt: TGCGCCAGCAGCCAAGTAGCAGGGGGCTACGCTGAAGCTTTCTTT; CDR3aa: CASSQVAGGYAEAFF
j_gene: TRBJ2-5; v_gene: TRBV18; d_gene: -; abundance: -; CDR3nt: TGTGCCAGCTCCCCCACAGGGTTCGGGGAGACCCAGTACTTC; CDR3aa: CASSPTGFGETQYF
j_gene: TRBJ2-3; v_gene: TRBV27; d_gene: -; abundance: -; CDR3nt: TGTGCCAGCAGGTTGTCAGGGTTAGATACGCAGTATTTT; CDR3aa: CASRLSGLDTQYF
j_gene: TRBJ2-1; v_gene: TRBV27; d_gene: TRBD2; abundance: -; CDR3nt: TGTGCCAGCAGTCCGCAGACTAGCGGATTTACCTACAATGAGCAGTTCTTC; CDR3aa: CASSPQTSGFTYNEQFF
j_gene: TRBJ1-2; v_gene: TRBV9; d_gene: TRBD1; abundance: -; CDR3nt: TGTGCCAGCAGCGCAACCACCCAGGGGGACTATGGCTACACCTTC; CDR3aa: CASSATTQGDYGYTF
j_gene: TRBJ2-1; v_gene: TRBV10-2; d_gene: TRBD2; abundance: -; CDR3nt: TGCGCCAGCAGTGGACCGGCTAGCGGGAACTACAATGAGCAGTTCTTC; CDR3aa: CASSGPASGNYNEQFF
j_gene: TRBJ2-7; v_gene: TRBV6-5; d_gene: TRBD1; abundance: -; CDR3nt: TGTGCCAGCAGAAGACAGGGGGCCGAGTTCTACGAGCAGTACTTC; CDR3aa: CASRRQGAEFYEQYF
j_gene: TRBJ2-5; v_gene: TRBV7-2; d_gene: -; abundance: -; CDR3nt: TGTGCCAGCAGCCTCGCTGGGGGATGGGAGACCCAGTACTTC; CDR3aa: CASSLAGGWETQYF
j_gene: TRBJ1-1; v_gene: TRBV5-6; d_gene: -; abundance: -; CDR3nt: TGTGCCAGCAGCTTAGGACAAATAAACACTGAAGCTTTCTTT; CDR3aa: CASSLGQINTEAFF
j_gene: TRBJ2-1; v_gene: TRBV2; d_gene: -; abundance: -; CDR3nt: TGTGCCAGCAGTTTCGGCCAACGGCAGTTCTTC; CDR3aa: CASSFGQRQFF